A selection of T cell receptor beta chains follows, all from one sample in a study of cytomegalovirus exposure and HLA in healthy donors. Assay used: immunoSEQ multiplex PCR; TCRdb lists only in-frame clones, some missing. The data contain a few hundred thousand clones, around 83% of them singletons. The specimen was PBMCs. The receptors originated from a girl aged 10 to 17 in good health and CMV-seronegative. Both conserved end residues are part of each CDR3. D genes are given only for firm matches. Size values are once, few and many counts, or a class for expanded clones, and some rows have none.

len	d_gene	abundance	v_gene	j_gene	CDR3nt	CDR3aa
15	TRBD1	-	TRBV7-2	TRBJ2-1	TGTGCCAGCAGCTTCGGGACAGGGGTGTACAATGAGCAGTTCTTC	CASSFGTGVYNEQFF
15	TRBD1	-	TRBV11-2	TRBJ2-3	TGTGCCAGCAGCTTTTTAGGACAGGGGACAGATACGCAGTATTTT	CASSFLGQGTDTQYF
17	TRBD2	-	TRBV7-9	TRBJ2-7	TGTGCCAGCAGCTTAGAGGTACTAGCGGGAGAGTCCTACGAGCAGTACTTC	CASSLEVLAGESYEQYF
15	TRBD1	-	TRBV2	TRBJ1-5	TGTGCCAGCAGGCGACAGGGGACTCAACTTCAGCCCCAGCATTTT	CASRRQGTQLQPQHF
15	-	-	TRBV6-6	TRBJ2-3	TGTGCCAGCAGTAAACGGGCGGGGTACACAGATACGCAGTATTTT	CASSKRAGYTDTQYF
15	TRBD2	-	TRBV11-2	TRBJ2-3	TGTGCCAGCAGCTTGGGCGGGGGTAGCACAGATACGCAGTATTTT	CASSLGGGSTDTQYF
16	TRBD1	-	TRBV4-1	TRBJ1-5	TGCGCCAGCAGCCAAGAGCCGACAGGGCGGAATCAGCCCCAGCATTTT	CASSQEPTGRNQPQHF
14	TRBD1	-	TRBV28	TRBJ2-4	TGTGCCAGCGAGGCCGAGACAGGGAAGAACATTCAGTACTTC	CASEAETGKNIQYF
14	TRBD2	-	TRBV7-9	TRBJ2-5	TGTGCCAGCAGCCGGGGACTAGCGGAAGAGACCCAGTACTTC	CASSRGLAEETQYF
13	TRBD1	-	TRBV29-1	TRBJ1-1	TGCAGCGGCACGAAACAGGGGTCCACTGAAGCTTTCTTT	CSGTKQGSTEAFF
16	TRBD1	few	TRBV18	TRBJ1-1	TGTGCCAGCTCCCTTCTACTTACCGACAGGGGCACTGAAGCTTTCTTT	CASSLLLTDRGTEAFF
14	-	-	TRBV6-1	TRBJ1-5	TGTGCCAGCAGTGATTTAGCGGGCAATCAGCCCCAGCATTTT	CASSDLAGNQPQHF
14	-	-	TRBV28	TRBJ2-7	TGTGCCAGCAGTTTGATTGCAGGCCACTACGAGCAGTACTTC	CASSLIAGHYEQYF
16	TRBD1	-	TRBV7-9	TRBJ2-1	TGTGCCAGCAGCGAACCGGGACAGTCGTCCCACAATGAGCAGTTCTTC	CASSEPGQSSHNEQFF
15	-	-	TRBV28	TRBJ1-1	TGTGCCAGCTTAGAGTACCCACTAATGAACACTGAAGCTTTCTTT	CASLEYPLMNTEAFF
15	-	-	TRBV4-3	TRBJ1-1	TGCGCCAGCAGCCAAGTCGCGGGTCTGAACACTGAAGCTTTCTTT	CASSQVAGLNTEAFF
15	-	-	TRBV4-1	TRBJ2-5	TGCGCCAGCAGCCAAGATCCGATAGTAGAAGAGACCCAGTACTTC	CASSQDPIVEETQYF
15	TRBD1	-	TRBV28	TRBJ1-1	TGTGCCAGCAGTTTATATCGGACAGGGGTCACTGAAGCTTTCTTT	CASSLYRTGVTEAFF
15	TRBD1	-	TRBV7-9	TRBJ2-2	TGTGCCAGCAGCACAGGGGGCCCGAACACCGGGGAGCTGTTTTTT	CASSTGGPNTGELFF
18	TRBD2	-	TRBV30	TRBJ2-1	TGTGCCTGGAGTGTATGGGGGGGACCGCGGGTTTCCTACAATGAGCAGTTCTTC	CAWSVWGGPRVSYNEQFF
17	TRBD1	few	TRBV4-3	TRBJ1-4	TGCGCCAGCAGCCAAGATTCAGGGGGCGCCCCGTATGAAAAACTGTTTTTT	CASSQDSGGAPYEKLFF
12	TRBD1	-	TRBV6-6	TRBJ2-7	TGTGCCAGCAGCGGGACAGCCTACGAGCAGTACTTC	CASSGTAYEQYF
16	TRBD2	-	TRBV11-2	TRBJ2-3	TGTGCCAGCAGCTTAGATATTAGCGGGGGGGCTCCTACGCAGTATTTT	CASSLDISGGAPTQYF
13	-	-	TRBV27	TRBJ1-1	TGTGCCAGCAGTTTTTATAAAAACACTGAAGCTTTCTTT	CASSFYKNTEAFF
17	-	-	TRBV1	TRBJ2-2	TGCACCAGCAGCCAACTAGCGGGAGATATGAACACCGGGGAGCTGTTTTTT	CTSSQLAGDMNTGELFF
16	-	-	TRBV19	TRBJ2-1	TGTGCCAGTAGTCCGATAGCGGAAGTCTACAATGAGCGGCAGTTCTTC	CASSPIAEVYNERQFF
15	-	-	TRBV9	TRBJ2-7	TGTGCCAGCAGCGTAGGGGCAAGAAGCTCCTACGAGCAGTACTTC	CASSVGARSSYEQYF
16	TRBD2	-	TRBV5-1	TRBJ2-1	TGCGCCAGCAGCAATTTAGCGGGAGGGGGCCACAATGAGCAGTTCTTC	CASSNLAGGGHNEQFF
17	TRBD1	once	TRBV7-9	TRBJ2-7	TGTGCCAGCAGCTTAGGGACAGGGGGAATCGTATCCTACGAGCAGTACTTC	CASSLGTGGIVSYEQYF
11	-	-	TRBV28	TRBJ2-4	TGTGCCAGCAGTTCCCGAAACATTCAGTACTTC	CASSSRNIQYF
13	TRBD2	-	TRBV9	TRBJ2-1	TGTGCCAGCAGTCTTAGAGGGGAGGGTGAGCAGTTCTTC	CASSLRGEGEQFF
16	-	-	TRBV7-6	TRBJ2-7	TGTGCCAGCAGCTTAGTCGATACAACAGCTTCCTACGAGCAGTACTTC	CASSLVDTTASYEQYF
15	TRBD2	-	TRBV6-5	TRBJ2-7	TGTGCCAGCAGGGCGGGACTAGCGGGACCCTACGAGCAGTACTTC	CASRAGLAGPYEQYF
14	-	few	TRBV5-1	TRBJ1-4	TGCGCCAGCAGCTCAGGGGAAGGGCGTGAAAAACTGTTTTTT	CASSSGEGREKLFF
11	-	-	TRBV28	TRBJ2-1	TGTGCCAGCAGTTCCCCTAATGAGCAGTTCTTC	CASSSPNEQFF
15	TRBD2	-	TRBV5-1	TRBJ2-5	TGCGCCAGCAGCTTGCCCCCTAGCGGGAGCGAGACCCAGTACTTC	CASSLPPSGSETQYF
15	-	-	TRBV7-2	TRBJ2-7	TGTGCCAGCAGCTTAGGTGCAGGGCCCTCCTACGAGCAGTACTTC	CASSLGAGPSYEQYF
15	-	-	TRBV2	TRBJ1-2	TGTGCCAGCAGTGAGGCAGGCCGATCTAACTATGGCTACACCTTC	CASSEAGRSNYGYTF